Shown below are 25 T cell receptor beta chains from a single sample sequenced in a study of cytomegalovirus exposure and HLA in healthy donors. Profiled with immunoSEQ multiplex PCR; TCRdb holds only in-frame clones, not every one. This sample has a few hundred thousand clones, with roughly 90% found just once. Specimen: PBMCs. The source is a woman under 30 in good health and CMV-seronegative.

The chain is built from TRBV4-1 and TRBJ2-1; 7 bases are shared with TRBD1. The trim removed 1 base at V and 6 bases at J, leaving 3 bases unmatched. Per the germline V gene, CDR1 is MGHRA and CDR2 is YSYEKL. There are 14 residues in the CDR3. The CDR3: CASSQAGQPNEQFF. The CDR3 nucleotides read TGCGCCAGCAGCCAAGCGGGACAGCCCAATGAGCAGTTCTTC.

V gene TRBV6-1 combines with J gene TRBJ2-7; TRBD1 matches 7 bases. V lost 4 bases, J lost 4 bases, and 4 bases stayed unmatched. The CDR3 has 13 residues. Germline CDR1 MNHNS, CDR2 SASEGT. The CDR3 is CASSAQGFYEQYF. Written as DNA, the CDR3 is TGTGCCAGCAGTGCACAGGGGTTTTACGAGCAGTACTTC.

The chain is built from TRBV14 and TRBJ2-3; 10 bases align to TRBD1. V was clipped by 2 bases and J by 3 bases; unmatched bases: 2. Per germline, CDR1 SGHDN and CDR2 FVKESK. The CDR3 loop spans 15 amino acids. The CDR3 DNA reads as TGTGCCAGCAGCCAAAGGGACAGGGGTACAGATACGCAGTATTTT. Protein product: CASSQRDRGTDTQYF.

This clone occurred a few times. This chain's CDR3 is CASSFETSGRSAEQYF. The CDR3 nucleotides are TGCGCCAGCAGCTTTGAGACTAGCGGGAGATCGGCCGAGCAGTACTTC. The J gene is TRBJ2-7, the V gene TRBV5-1; 12 bases are shared with TRBD2. V lost 2 bases and J lost 6; bases outside the gene matches: 9. CDR1 SGHRS and CDR2 YFSETQ come from the germline V gene. The CDR3 extends over 16 amino acids. The full variable domain, rest sourced from reference TRBV5-1 and TRBJ2-7, is KAGVTQTPRYLIKTRGQQVTLSCSPISGHRSVSWYQQTPGQGLQFLFEYFSETQRNKGNFPGRFSGRQFSNSRSEMNVSTLELGDSALYLCASSFETSGRSAEQYFGPGTRLTVT.

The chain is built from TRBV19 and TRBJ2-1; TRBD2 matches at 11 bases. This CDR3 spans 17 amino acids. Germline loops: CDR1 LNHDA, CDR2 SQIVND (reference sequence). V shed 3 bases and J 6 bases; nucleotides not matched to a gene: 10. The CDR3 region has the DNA TGTGCCAGTAGTATTCCCTACCTAGCGGGAGGACGCAATGAGCAGTTCTTC. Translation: CASSIPYLAGGRNEQFF.

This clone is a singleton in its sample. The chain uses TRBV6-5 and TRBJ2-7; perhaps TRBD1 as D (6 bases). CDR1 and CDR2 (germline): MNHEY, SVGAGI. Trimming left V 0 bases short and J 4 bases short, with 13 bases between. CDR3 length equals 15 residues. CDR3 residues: CASSYSDSSSYEQYF. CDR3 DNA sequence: TGTGCCAGCAGTTACTCGGACAGTTCCTCGTACGAGCAGTACTTC.

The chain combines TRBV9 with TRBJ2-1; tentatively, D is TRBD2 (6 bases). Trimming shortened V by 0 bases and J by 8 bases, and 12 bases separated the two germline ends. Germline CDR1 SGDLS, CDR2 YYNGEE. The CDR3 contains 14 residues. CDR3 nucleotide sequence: TGTGCCAGCAGCGTAGGGGGCGGGACGGATGAGCAGTTCTTC. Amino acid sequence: CASSVGGGTDEQFF.

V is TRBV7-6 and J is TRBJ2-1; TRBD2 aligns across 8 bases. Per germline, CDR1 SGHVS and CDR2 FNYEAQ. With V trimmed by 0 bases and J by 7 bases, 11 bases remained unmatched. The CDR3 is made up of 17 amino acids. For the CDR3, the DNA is TGTGCCAGCAGCTTAGCGGGGACTAGTAGGGTACGGAATGAGCAGTTCTTC. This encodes CASSLAGTSRVRNEQFF.

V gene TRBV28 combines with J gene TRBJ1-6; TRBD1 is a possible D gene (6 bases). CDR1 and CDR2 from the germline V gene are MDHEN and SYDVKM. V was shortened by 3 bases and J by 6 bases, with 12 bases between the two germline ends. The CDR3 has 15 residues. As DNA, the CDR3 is TGTGCCAGCAGTTTCCGACAGGCGACTAATTCACCCCTCCACTTT. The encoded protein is CASSFRQATNSPLHF.

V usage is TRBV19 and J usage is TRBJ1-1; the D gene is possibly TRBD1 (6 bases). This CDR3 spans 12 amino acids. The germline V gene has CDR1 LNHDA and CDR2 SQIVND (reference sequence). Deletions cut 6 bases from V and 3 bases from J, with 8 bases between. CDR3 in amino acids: CASRYRDTEAFF. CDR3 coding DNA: TGTGCCAGTAGGTACAGGGACACTGAAGCTTTCTTT.

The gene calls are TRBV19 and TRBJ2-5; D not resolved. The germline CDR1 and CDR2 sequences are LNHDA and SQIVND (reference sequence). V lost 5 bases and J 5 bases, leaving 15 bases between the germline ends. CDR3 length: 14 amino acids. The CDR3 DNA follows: TGTGCCAGTAGTTACCGCGCCTCCGTGGAGACCCAGTACTTC. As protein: CASSYRASVETQYF.

CDR3 region: CATSREGGVYEQYF. The DNA of the CDR3 is TGTGCCACCAGCAGAGAGGGCGGGGTTTACGAGCAGTACTTC. The genes are TRBV15 and TRBJ2-7, with a possible D match to TRBD2 (6 bases). CDR1 is LNHNV, CDR2 YYDKDF, per germline (reference sequence). The CDR3 totals 14 residues. The V and J ends lost 0 bases and 4 bases respectively, with 10 bases between them.

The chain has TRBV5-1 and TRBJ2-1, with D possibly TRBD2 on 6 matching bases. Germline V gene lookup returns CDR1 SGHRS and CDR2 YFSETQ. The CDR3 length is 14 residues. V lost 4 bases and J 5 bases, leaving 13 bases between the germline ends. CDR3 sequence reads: CASSGGLADNEQFF. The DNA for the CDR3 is TGCGCCAGCAGCGGGGGGTTAGCGGACAATGAGCAGTTCTTC.

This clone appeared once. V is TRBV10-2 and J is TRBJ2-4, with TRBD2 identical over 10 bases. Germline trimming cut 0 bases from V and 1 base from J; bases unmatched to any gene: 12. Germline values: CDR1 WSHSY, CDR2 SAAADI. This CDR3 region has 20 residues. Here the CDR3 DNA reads TGCGCCAGCAGTGAGTCGACTCGAGCGGGAGGGGGCAAGGCCAAAAACATTCAGTACTTC. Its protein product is CASSESTRAGGGKAKNIQYF.

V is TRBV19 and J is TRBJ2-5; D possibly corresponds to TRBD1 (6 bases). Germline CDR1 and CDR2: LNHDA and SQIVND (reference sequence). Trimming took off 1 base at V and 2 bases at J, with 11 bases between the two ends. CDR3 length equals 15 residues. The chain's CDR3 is CASSIGGGSQETQYF. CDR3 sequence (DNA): TGTGCCAGTAGTATAGGAGGGGGAAGTCAAGAGACCCAGTACTTC.

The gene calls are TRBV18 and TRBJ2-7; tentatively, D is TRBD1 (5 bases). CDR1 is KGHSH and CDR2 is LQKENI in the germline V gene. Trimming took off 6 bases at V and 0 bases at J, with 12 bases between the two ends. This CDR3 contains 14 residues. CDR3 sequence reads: CASSVGASSYEQYF. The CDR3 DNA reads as TGTGCCAGCTCGGTTGGGGCGAGCTCCTACGAGCAGTACTTC.

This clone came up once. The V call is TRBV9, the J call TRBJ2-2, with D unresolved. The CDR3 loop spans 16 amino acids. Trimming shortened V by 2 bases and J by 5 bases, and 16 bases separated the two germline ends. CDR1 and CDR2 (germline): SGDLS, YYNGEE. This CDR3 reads CASSVHATSRTGELFF. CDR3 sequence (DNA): TGTGCCAGCAGCGTGCACGCGACAAGCCGGACCGGGGAGCTGTTTTTT.

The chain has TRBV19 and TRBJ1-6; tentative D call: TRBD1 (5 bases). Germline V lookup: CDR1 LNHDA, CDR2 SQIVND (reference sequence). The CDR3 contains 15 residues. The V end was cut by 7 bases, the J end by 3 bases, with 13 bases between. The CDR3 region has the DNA TGTGCCAGTAAAAGGGGTGTTAGCTATAATTCACCCCTCCACTTT. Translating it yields CASKRGVSYNSPLHF.

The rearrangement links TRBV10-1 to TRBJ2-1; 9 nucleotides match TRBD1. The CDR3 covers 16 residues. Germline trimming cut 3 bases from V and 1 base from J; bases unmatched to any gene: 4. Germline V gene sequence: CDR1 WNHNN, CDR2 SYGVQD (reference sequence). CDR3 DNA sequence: TGCGCCAGCAGTGACCGGGACAGGGCATCCTACAATGAGCAGTTCTTC. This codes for CASSDRDRASYNEQFF.

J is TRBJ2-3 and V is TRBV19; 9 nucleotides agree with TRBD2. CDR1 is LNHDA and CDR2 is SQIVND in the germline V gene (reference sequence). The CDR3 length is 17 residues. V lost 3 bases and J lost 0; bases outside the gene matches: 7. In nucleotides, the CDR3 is TGTGCCAGTAGTATCTTTAGCGGGAGCCTCAGCACAGATACGCAGTATTTT. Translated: CASSIFSGSLSTDTQYF.

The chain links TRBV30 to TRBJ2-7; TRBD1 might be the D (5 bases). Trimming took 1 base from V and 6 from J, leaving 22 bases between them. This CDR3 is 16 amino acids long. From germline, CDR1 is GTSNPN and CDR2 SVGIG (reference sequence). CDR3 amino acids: CAWSGIRAGFPPEQYF. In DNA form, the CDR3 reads TGTGCCTGGAGTGGTATTCGGGCAGGGTTCCCCCCCGAGCAGTACTTC.

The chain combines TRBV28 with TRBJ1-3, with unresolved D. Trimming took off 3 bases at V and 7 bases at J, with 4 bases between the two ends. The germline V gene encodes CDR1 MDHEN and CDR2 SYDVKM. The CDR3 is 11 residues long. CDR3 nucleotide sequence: TGTGCCAGCAGTTTCGGGAACACCATATATTTT. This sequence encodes CASSFGNTIYF.

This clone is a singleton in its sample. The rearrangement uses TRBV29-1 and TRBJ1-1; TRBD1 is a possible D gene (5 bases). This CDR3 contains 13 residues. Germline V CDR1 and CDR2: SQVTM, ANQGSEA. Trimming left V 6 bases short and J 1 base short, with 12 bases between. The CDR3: CSVRPQANTEAFF. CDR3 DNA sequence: TGCAGCGTACGACCACAGGCGAACACTGAAGCTTTCTTT.

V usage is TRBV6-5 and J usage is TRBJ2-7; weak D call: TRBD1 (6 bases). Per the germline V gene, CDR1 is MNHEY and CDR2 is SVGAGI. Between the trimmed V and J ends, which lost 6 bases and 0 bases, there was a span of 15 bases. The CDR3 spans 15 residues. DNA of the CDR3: TGTGCCAGCAGCCCTGGGGGCATTGCCTCCTACGAGCAGTACTTC. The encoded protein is CASSPGGIASYEQYF.

The CDR3 spells CASSLAGTEYEQYF. CDR3 in DNA: TGTGCCAGCAGTTTAGCAGGGACAGAATACGAGCAGTACTTC. The chain is built from TRBV28 and TRBJ2-7; 7 positions agree with TRBD1. Germline trimming cut 2 bases from V and 4 bases from J; bases unmatched to any gene: 5. The CDR3 runs to 14 residues. CDR1 is MDHEN, CDR2 SYDVKM, per germline.